This T cell receptor beta chain was found in a study of identical twins. TCRdb independently ran MiXCR on the 5' RACE reads; one entry per CDR3 protein. The sample consists of about 730,000 distinct CDR3 sequences, 20% to 25% of them appearing once. Study-wide results and limits: Cord blood's abundant beta clonotypes had fewer insertions, unlike memory repertoires.

This clonotype was counted only a few times. As yet, its antigen is unknown. Germline V gives CDR1 SNHLY, CDR2 FYNNEI. This CDR3 has 12 amino acids. V dropped 4 bases and J dropped 3 bases, with 4 bases sitting between them. The sample also formed part of further work on T cells expressing NK-cell markers. From that paper: Clarity on HCMV specificity was lacking for the expanded NKG2C+ T cell clones.

Sequenced: PBMCs. This sequence originates from a woman aged 18-29 years in good health. The chain recombines TRBV2 with TRBJ2-4; D is unresolved. CDR3 region: CASSASKNIQYF. In DNA, the CDR3 is TGTGCCAGCAGTGCGAGCAAAAACATTCAGTACTTC.